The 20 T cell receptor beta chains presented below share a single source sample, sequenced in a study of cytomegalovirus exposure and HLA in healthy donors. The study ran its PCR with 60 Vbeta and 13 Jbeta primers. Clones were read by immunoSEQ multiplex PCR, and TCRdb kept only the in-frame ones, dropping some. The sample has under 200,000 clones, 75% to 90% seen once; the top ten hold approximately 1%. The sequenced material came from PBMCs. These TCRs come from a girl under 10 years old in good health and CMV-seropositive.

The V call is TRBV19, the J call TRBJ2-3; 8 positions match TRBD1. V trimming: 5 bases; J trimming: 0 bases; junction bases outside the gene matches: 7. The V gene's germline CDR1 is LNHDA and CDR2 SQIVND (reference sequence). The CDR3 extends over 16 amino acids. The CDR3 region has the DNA TGTGCCAGTAGTGAAACCGGGACAGGAAGCACAGATACGCAGTATTTT. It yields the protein CASSETGTGSTDTQYF.

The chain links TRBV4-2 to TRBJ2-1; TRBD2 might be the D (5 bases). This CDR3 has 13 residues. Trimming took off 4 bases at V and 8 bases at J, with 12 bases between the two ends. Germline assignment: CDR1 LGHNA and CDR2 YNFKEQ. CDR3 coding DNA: TGTGCCAGCAGCCCGTCTAGCATCCATGAGCAGTTCTTC. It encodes CASSPSSIHEQFF.

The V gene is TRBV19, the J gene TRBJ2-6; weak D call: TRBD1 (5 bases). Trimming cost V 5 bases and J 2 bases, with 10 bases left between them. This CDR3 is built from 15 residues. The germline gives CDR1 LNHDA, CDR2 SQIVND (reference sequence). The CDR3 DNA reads TGTGCCAGTAGTCTCAGGGTCACTGGGGCCAACGTCCTGACTTTC. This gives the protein CASSLRVTGANVLTF.

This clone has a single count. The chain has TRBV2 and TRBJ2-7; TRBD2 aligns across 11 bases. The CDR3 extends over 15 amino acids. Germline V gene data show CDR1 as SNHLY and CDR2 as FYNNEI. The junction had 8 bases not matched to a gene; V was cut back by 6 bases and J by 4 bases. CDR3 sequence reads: CASSVSGRAGYEQYF. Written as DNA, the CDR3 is TGTGCCAGCAGCGTTAGCGGGAGGGCCGGATACGAGCAGTACTTC. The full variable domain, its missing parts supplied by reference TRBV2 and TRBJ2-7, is EPEVTQTPSHQVTQMGQEVILRCVPISNHLYFYWYRQILGQKVEFLVSFYNNEISEKSEIFDDQFSVERPDGSNFTLKIRSTKLEDSAMYFCASSVSGRAGYEQYFGPGTRLTVT.

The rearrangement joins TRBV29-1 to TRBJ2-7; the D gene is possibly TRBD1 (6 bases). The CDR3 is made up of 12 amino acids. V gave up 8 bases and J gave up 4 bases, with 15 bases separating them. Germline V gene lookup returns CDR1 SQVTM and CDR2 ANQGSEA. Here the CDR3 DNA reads TGCAGCTTCCGGGACACCTTATACGAGCAGTACTTC. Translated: CSFRDTLYEQYF.

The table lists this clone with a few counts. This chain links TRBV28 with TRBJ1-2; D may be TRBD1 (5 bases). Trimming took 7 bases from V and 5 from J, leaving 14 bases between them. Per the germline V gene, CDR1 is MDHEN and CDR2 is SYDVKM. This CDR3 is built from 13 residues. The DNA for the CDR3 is TGTGCCAGCACGTTAGCAGGGCTGTATGGCTACACCTTC. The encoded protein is CASTLAGLYGYTF.

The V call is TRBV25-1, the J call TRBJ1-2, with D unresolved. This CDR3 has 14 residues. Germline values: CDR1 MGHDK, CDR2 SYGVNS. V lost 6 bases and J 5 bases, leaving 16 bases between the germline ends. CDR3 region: CASRMTGSSYGYTF. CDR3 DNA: TGTGCCAGCAGGATGACTGGGTCGTCTTATGGCTACACCTTC.

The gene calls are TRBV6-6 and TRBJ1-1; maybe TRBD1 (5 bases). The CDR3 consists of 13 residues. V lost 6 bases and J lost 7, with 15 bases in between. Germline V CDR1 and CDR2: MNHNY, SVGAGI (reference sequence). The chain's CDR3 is CASRTEYTFEAFF. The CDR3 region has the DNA TGTGCCAGCAGGACAGAGTACACATTTGAAGCTTTCTTT.

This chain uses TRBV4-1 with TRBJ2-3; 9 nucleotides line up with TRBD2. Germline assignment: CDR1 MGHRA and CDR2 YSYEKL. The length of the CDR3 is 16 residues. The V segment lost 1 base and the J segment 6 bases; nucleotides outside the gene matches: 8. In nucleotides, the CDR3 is TGCGCCAGCAGCCAAGGACTAGCGGACCCGCGGGATACGCAGTATTTT. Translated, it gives CASSQGLADPRDTQYF.

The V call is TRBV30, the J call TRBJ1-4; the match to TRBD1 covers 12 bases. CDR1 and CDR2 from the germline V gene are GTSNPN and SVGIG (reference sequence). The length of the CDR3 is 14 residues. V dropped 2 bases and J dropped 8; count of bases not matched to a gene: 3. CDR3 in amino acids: CAWSLGTGGEKLFF. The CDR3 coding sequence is TGTGCCTGGAGTCTGGGGACAGGGGGCGAAAAACTGTTTTTT.

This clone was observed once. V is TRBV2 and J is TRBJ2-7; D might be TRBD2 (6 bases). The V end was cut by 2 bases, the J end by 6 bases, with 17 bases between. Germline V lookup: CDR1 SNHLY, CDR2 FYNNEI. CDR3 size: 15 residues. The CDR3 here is CASSELAAVRGEQYF. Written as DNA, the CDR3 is TGTGCCAGCAGTGAATTAGCGGCGGTTCGGGGCGAGCAGTACTTC.

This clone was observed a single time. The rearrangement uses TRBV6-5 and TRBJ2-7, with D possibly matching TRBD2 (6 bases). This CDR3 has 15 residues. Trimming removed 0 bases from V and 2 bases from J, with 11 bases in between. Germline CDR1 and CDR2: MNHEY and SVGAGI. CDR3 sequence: CASSYSGGTAYEQYF. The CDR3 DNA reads TGTGCCAGCAGTTACTCCGGCGGGACCGCCTACGAGCAGTACTTC.

CDR3 region: CASSRTGVLGNQPQHF. The CDR3 nucleotides read TGCGCCAGCAGCCGGACAGGGGTTTTGGGCAATCAGCCCCAGCATTTT. This sequence joins TRBV4-1 and TRBJ1-5; the match to TRBD1 covers 9 bases. This CDR3 comprises 16 residues. Germline CDR1 is MGHRA and CDR2 is YSYEKL. The V and J ends lost 4 bases and 2 bases, in that order; junction bases with no gene match: 6.

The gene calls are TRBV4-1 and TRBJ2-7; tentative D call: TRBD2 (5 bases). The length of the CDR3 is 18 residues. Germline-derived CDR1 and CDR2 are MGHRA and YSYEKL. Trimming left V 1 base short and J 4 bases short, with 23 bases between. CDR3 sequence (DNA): TGCGCCAGCAGCCAAGCTTTTTCCGATTTAGCGAGTTGGTACGAGCAGTACTTC. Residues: CASSQAFSDLASWYEQYF.

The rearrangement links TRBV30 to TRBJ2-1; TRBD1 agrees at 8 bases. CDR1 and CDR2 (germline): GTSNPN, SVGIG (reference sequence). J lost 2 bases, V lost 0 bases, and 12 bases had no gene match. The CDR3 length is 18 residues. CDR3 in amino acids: CAWSVFITGTGAYNEQFF. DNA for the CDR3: TGTGCCTGGAGTGTATTTATAACCGGGACAGGTGCCTACAATGAGCAGTTCTTC.

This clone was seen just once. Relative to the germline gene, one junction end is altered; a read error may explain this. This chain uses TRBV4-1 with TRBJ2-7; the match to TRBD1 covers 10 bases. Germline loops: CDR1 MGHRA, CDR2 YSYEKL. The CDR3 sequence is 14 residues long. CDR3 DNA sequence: TGCGCCAGCAGCCAAGTGGGACAGGGGTACGAGGAGTACTTC. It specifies CASSQVGQGYEEYF.

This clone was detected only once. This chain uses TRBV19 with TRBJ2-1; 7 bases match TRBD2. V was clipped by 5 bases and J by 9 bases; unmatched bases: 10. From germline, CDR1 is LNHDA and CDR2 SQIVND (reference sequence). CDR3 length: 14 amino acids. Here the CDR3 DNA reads TGTGCCAGTAGTTCAAGTACGGGGGGTATTGAGCAGTTCTTC. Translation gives CASSSSTGGIEQFF.

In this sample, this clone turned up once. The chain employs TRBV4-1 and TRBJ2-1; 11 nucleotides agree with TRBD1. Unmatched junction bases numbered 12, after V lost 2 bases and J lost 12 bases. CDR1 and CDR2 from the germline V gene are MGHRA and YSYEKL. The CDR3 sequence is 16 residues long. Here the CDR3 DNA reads TGCGCCAGCAGCCAACCCGGGACAGGGGGGGGGCGTGGGCAGTTCTTC. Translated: CASSQPGTGGGRGQFF.

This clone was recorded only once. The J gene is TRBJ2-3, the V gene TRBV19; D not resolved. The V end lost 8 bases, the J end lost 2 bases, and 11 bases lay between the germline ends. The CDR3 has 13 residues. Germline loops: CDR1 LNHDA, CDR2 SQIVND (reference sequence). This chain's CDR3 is CASSPPNTDTQYF. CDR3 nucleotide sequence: TGTGCCAGTTCCCCCCCTAACACAGATACGCAGTATTTT.

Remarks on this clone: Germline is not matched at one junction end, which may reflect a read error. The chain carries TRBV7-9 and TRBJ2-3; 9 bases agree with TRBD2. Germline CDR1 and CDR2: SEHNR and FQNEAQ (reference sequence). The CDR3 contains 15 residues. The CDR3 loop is CASSVAGVRVDTQYF. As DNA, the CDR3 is TGTGCCAGCAGCGTAGCGGGAGTACGGGTAGATACGCAGTATTTT.